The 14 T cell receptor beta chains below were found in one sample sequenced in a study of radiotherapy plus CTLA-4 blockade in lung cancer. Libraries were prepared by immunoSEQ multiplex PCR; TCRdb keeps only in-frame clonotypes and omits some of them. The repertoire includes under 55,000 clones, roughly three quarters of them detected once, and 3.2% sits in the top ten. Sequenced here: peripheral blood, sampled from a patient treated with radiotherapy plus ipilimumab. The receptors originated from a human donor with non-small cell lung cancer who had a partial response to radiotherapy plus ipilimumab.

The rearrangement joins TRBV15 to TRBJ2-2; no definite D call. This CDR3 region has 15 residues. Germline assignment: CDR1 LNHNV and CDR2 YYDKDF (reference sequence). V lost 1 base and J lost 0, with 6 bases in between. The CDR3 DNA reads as TGTGCCACCAGCAGAGTGAGAACGAACACCGGGGAGCTGTTTTTT. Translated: CATSRVRTNTGELFF.

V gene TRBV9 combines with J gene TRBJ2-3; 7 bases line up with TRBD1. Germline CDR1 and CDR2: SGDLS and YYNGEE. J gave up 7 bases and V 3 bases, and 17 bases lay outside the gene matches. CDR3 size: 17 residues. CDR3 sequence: CASSATSTGLIAHTQYF. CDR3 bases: TGTGCCAGCAGCGCCACCTCGACAGGGCTAATAGCACATACGCAGTATTTT.

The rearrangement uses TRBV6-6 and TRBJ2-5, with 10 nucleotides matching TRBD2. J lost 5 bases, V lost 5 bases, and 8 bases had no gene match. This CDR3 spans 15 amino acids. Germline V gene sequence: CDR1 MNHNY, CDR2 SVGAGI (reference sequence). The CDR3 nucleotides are TGTGCCAGCAGTATAGTAGCGGGGGGCGAGGAGACCCAGTACTTC. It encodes CASSIVAGGEETQYF.

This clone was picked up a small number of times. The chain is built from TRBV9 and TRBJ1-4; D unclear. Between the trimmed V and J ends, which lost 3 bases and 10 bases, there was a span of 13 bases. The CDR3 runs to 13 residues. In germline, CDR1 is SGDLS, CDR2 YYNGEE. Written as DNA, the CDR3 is TGTGCCAGCAGCGCACGACGGGAAGGAAAACTGTTTTTT. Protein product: CASSARREGKLFF. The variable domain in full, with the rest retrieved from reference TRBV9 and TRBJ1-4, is DSGVTQTPKHLITATGQRVTLRCSPRSGDLSVYWYQQSLDQGLQFLIQYYNGEERAKGNILERFSAQQFPDLHSELNLSSLELGDSALYFCASSARREGKLFFGSGTQLSVL.

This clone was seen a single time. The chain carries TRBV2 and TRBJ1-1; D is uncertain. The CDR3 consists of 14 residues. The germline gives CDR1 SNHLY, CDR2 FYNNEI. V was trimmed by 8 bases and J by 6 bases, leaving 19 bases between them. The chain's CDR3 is CASLRRGRSPEAFF. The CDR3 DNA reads TGTGCCAGCCTAAGGCGAGGGAGGTCCCCTGAAGCTTTCTTT.

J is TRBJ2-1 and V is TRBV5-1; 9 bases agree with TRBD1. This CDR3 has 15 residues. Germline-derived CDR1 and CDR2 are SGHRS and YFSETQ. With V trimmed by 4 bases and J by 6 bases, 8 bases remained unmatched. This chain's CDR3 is CASSPGQGPSNEQFF. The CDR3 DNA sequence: TGCGCCAGCAGCCCGGGACAGGGCCCTTCCAATGAGCAGTTCTTC.

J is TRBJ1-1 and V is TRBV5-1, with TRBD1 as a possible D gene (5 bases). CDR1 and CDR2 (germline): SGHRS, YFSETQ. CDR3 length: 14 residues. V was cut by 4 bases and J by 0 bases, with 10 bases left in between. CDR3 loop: CASSEQGVNTEAFF. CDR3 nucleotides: TGCGCCAGCAGCGAGCAGGGCGTGAACACTGAAGCTTTCTTT.

DNA of the CDR3: TGTGCCACCGTCCAGGATGGCTACACCTTC. It specifies CATVQDGYTF. V gene TRBV28 combines with J gene TRBJ1-2; no clear D gene. The CDR3 contains 10 residues. V was shortened by 10 bases and J by 6 bases, with 9 bases between the two germline ends. Germline assignment: CDR1 MDHEN and CDR2 SYDVKM.

CDR3 region: CASSQFVQIAGVAKNIQYF. The CDR3 coding sequence is TGCGCCAGCAGCCAATTCGTGCAGATAGCAGGGGTGGCCAAAAACATTCAGTACTTC. This chain uses TRBV4-1 with TRBJ2-4; the D gene is possibly TRBD1 (6 bases). This CDR3 contains 19 residues. Germline-derived CDR1 and CDR2 are MGHRA and YSYEKL. V gave up 2 bases and J gave up 1 base, with 21 bases separating them.

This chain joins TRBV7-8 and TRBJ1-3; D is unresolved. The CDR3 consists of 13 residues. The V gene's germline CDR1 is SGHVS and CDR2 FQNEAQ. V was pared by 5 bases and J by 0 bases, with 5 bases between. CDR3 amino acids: CASSLPSGNTIYF. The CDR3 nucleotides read TGTGCCAGCAGCCTACCCTCTGGAAACACCATATATTTT. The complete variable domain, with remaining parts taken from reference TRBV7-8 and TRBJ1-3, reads GAGVSQSPRYKVAKRGQDVALRCDPISGHVSLFWYQQALGQGPEFLTYFQNEAQLDKSGLPSDRFFAERPEGSVSTLKIQRTQQEDSAVYLCASSLPSGNTIYFGEGSWLTVV.

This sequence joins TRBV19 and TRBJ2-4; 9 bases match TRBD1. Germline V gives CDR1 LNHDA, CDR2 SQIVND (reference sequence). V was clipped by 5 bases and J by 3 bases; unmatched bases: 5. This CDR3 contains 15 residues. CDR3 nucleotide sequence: TGTGCCAGTAGTTACGGGACAGGGAACAAAAACATTCAGTACTTC. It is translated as CASSYGTGNKNIQYF.

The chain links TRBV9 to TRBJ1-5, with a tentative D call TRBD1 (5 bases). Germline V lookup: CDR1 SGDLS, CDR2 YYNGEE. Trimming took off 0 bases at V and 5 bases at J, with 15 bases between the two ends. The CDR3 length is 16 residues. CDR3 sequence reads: CASSVVPGRGYQPQHF. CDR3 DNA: TGTGCCAGCAGCGTAGTGCCAGGGAGGGGTTATCAGCCCCAGCATTTT.

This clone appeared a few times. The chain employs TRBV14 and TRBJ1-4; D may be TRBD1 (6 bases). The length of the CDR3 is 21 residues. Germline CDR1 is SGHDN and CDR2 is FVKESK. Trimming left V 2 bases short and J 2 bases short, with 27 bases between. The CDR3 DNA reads TGTGCCAGCAGCCAACCCCGGGGACCCCCGGGACACCGGGGCACTAATGAAAAACTGTTTTTT. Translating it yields CASSQPRGPPGHRGTNEKLFF.

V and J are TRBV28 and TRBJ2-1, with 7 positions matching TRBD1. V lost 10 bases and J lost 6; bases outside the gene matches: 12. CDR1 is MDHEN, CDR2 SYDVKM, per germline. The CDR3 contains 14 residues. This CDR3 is CATAGDRDPNEQFF. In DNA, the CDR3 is TGTGCCACCGCCGGAGACAGGGATCCCAATGAGCAGTTCTTC.